These T cell receptor beta chains were read from a single sample in a study of STAT5B mutations in CD4+ large granular lymphocyte leukemia. Assay used: immunoSEQ multiplex PCR; TCRdb lists only in-frame clones, some missing. Of about 35,000 clones listed, around 67% are singletons. The sequencing sample was made of CD4+ T cells from blood buffy coats. Every receptor here comes from a human donor in good health. Both conserved end residues are part of each CDR3. D genes are given only for firm matches. Clone size appears in some rows only: once, few, many, or a class for an expanded clone.

j_call clone_size v_call d_call cdr3_nt cdr3_aa
TRBJ1-5 NA TRBV28 NA TGTGCCAGCAGTTCACAAAGACCCCCCGCCAATCAGCCCCAGCATTTT CASSSQRPPANQPQHF
TRBJ2-3 once TRBV18 NA TGTGCCAGCTCAGTAAGCCCCGCAGATACGCAGTATTTT CASSVSPADTQYF
TRBJ1-2 few TRBV7-3 NA TGTGCCAGCAGCCCCGGTTTTAACTATGGCTACACCTTC CASSPGFNYGYTF
TRBJ2-6 NA TRBV5-5 NA TGTGCCAGCAGCCGCGACAGTAGCTCTGGGGCCAACGTCCTGACTTTC CASSRDSSSGANVLTF
TRBJ2-3 NA TRBV7-6 NA TGTGCCAGCAGCTCCCCCGTGAGGGCGGATACGCAGTATTTT CASSSPVRADTQYF
TRBJ1-1 few TRBV7-9 NA TGTGCCAGCAGCTTAGAATATGGGATGAACACTGAAGCTTTCTTT CASSLEYGMNTEAFF
TRBJ1-2 NA TRBV5-8 TRBD1 TGTGCCAGCAGCTCTCCAGGGGGGTATGGCTACACCTTC CASSSPGGYGYTF
TRBJ1-2 NA TRBV10-3 TRBD1 TGTGCCATCGGACAGGACTATGGCTACACCTTC CAIGQDYGYTF
TRBJ2-7 NA TRBV11-3 NA TGTGCCAGCAGCTTAGGAAGCGTGGACTCCTACGAGCAGTACTTC CASSLGSVDSYEQYF
TRBJ1-1 medium-sized TRBV7-2 NA TGTGCCAGCAGCTTTTTAGAAAACACTGAAGCTTTCTTT CASSFLENTEAFF
TRBJ1-6 NA TRBV7-2 NA TGTGCCAGCAGCACTGATTCGGGGCGCGGCTATAATTCACCCCTCCACTTT CASSTDSGRGYNSPLHF
TRBJ2-7 NA TRBV18 NA TGTGCCAGCTCATCCCCAGGGTTGAGCTCCTACGAGCAGTACTTC CASSSPGLSSYEQYF
TRBJ1-1 NA TRBV28 NA TGTGCCAGCAGTTTACGACACGGGACCACGGGGACTGAAGCTTTCTTT CASSLRHGTTGTEAFF
TRBJ2-6 NA TRBV19 TRBD1 TGTGCCAGTAGTTCGACAGGGGGATTCAGCTCTGGGGCCAACGTCCTGACTTTC CASSSTGGFSSGANVLTF
TRBJ1-2 few TRBV5-4 TRBD1 TGTGCCAGCAGCCAGGGTCTAGGGGACAGGGGCCTCGGTGGCTACACCTTC CASSQGLGDRGLGGYTF
TRBJ1-2 NA TRBV7-9 NA TGTGCCAGCAGCCCCAAGAATGGAAAATCCTATGGCTACACCTTC CASSPKNGKSYGYTF
TRBJ1-1 NA TRBV6-5 TRBD1 TGTGCCAGCAGCCCAACGACAGGGGGGAACACTGAAGCTTTCTTT CASSPTTGGNTEAFF
TRBJ1-5 few TRBV6-6 NA TGTGCCAGCAGTTACGAGGTCGGTCAGCCCCAGCATTTT CASSYEVGQPQHF
TRBJ2-4 once TRBV11-2 NA TGTGCCAGCAGCTTAGGTCGAGCCAAAAACATTCAGTACTTC CASSLGRAKNIQYF
TRBJ1-1 NA TRBV7-9 NA TGTGCCAGCAGCTTACAAGGGGGCACTGAAGCTTTCTTT CASSLQGGTEAFF
TRBJ1-3 NA TRBV5-1 NA TGCGCCAGCAGCTTGGTGGCGGCTGGCGGACTTTCTGGAAACACCATATATTTT CASSLVAAGGLSGNTIYF
TRBJ1-2 NA TRBV6-5 NA TGTGCCAGCAGTTATAGCTTATATGATGGCTACACCTTC CASSYSLYDGYTF